The rows below give T cell receptor beta chains drawn from one sample of a study of shared clonotypes between healthy human individuals. The protocol was immunoSEQ multiplex PCR, while the TCRdb copy is restricted to in-frame clones and leaves out a portion. The sample has around 1.5 million clones, 95% to 99% seen once. The sequencing sample was made of naive CD4+ T cells sorted from blood. All receptors come from a man between 25 and 39 years old in good health. Each CDR3 is given with its conserved first and last residue. The order of the fields is D gene, J gene, V gene, clone size, CDR3 protein. The D gene is left open where the match is weak. Clone size, where shown, is once, few, many, or a class for clones that have expanded.

D gene: NA
J gene: TRBJ2-7
V gene: TRBV28
clone size: NA
CDR3 protein: CASTTRTSYEQYF

D gene: NA
J gene: TRBJ1-1
V gene: TRBV7-9
clone size: once
CDR3 protein: CASSSGARNTEAFF

D gene: NA
J gene: TRBJ2-7
V gene: TRBV7-7
clone size: once
CDR3 protein: CASNLAYGGYEQYF

D gene: NA
J gene: TRBJ1-5
V gene: TRBV6-5
clone size: NA
CDR3 protein: CASSLSGASNQPQHF

D gene: NA
J gene: TRBJ2-5
V gene: TRBV5-1
clone size: NA
CDR3 protein: CASSSPRGAQETQYF

D gene: NA
J gene: TRBJ2-2
V gene: TRBV29-1
clone size: NA
CDR3 protein: CSAVRDPGELFF

D gene: TRBD2
J gene: TRBJ2-7
V gene: TRBV10-2
clone size: NA
CDR3 protein: CASSESGLGSGRDYEQYF

D gene: NA
J gene: TRBJ2-5
V gene: TRBV4-2
clone size: NA
CDR3 protein: CASSQEGVTEETQYF

D gene: TRBD1
J gene: TRBJ1-1
V gene: TRBV5-1
clone size: NA
CDR3 protein: CASSRTGAQTAAFF

D gene: NA
J gene: TRBJ2-7
V gene: TRBV10-3
clone size: NA
CDR3 protein: CAISELQGLGEQYF

D gene: NA
J gene: TRBJ2-3
V gene: TRBV27
clone size: NA
CDR3 protein: CASSFGMGISDTQYF

D gene: TRBD2
J gene: TRBJ2-1
V gene: TRBV7-9
clone size: once
CDR3 protein: CASSPGLAGGIGNEQFF

D gene: TRBD1
J gene: TRBJ2-7
V gene: TRBV11-1
clone size: once
CDR3 protein: CASSLYRGSSYEQYF

D gene: NA
J gene: TRBJ1-2
V gene: TRBV7-9
clone size: NA
CDR3 protein: CASSLAMGANYGYTF

D gene: NA
J gene: TRBJ2-2
V gene: TRBV27
clone size: NA
CDR3 protein: CASSTRPFSAGELFF

D gene: TRBD2
J gene: TRBJ2-1
V gene: TRBV29-1
clone size: NA
CDR3 protein: CSANLAGGRPGRYNEQFF

D gene: NA
J gene: TRBJ2-3
V gene: TRBV9
clone size: NA
CDR3 protein: CASSDSGRGLTDTQYF

D gene: NA
J gene: TRBJ2-3
V gene: TRBV7-6
clone size: NA
CDR3 protein: CASSLTGDTDTQYF

D gene: NA
J gene: TRBJ2-7
V gene: TRBV30
clone size: NA
CDR3 protein: CAWSVGGRGSYEQYF

D gene: NA
J gene: TRBJ2-1
V gene: TRBV5-1
clone size: NA
CDR3 protein: CASSRTLASTYNEQFF

D gene: NA
J gene: TRBJ2-7
V gene: TRBV7-3
clone size: NA
CDR3 protein: CASSLNDGGRDEQYF

D gene: TRBD2
J gene: TRBJ2-7
V gene: TRBV15
clone size: NA
CDR3 protein: CATSRVRLAGVTEQYF

D gene: NA
J gene: TRBJ2-7
V gene: TRBV11-2
clone size: NA
CDR3 protein: CASSPQTGYEQYF

D gene: NA
J gene: TRBJ1-4
V gene: TRBV7-2
clone size: NA
CDR3 protein: CASSLVGALWGSEKLFF

D gene: NA
J gene: TRBJ2-2
V gene: TRBV28
clone size: NA
CDR3 protein: CASQGPNTGELFF

D gene: NA
J gene: TRBJ2-4
V gene: TRBV9
clone size: NA
CDR3 protein: CASGPNPNIQYF

D gene: NA
J gene: TRBJ2-5
V gene: TRBV18
clone size: NA
CDR3 protein: CASSPPSRETQYF

D gene: NA
J gene: TRBJ2-3
V gene: TRBV21-1
clone size: NA
CDR3 protein: CASSGPLEQYF

D gene: NA
J gene: TRBJ2-2
V gene: TRBV18
clone size: NA
CDR3 protein: CASSPKMGDNTGELFF

D gene: TRBD2
J gene: TRBJ2-1
V gene: TRBV30
clone size: NA
CDR3 protein: CACGKGTSGTGYNEQFF

D gene: TRBD1
J gene: TRBJ2-7
V gene: TRBV11-2
clone size: NA
CDR3 protein: CASSPHPTGAYEQYF